This note documents a single T cell receptor (beta chain) sequence. The data are from a study of blood T cell repertoires in COVID-19. The protocol was immunoSEQ multiplex PCR, while the TCRdb copy is restricted to in-frame clones and leaves out a portion. The table lists roughly 230,000 clones, 85% of them singletons. The CDR3 has 16 amino acids. Germline CDR1 and CDR2: SGHTA and FQGNSA. V was pared by 0 bases and J by 0 bases, with 8 bases between. Sequencing input: PBMCs or T cells enriched from blood (not recorded which). The rearrangement links TRBV7-2 to TRBJ1-4; D not resolved. The receptor comes from a woman aged 50 to 60 who had been exposed to COVID-19. CDR3 region: CASSLAYGATNEKLFF. CDR3 DNA sequence: TGTGCCAGCAGCTTAGCCTACGGAGCAACTAATGAAAAACTGTTTTTT.